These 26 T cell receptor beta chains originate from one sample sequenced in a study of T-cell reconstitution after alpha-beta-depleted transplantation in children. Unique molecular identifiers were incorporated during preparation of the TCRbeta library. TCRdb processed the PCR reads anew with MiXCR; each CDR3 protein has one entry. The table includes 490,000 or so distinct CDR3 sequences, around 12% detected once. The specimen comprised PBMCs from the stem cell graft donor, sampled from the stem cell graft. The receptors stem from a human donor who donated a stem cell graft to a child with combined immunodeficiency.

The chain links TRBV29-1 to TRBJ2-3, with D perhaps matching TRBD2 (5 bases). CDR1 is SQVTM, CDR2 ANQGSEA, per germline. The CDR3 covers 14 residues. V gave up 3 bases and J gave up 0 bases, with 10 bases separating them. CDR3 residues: CSVEVRESTDTQYF. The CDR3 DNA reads TGCAGCGTTGAGGTCCGGGAAAGCACAGATACGCAGTATTTT.

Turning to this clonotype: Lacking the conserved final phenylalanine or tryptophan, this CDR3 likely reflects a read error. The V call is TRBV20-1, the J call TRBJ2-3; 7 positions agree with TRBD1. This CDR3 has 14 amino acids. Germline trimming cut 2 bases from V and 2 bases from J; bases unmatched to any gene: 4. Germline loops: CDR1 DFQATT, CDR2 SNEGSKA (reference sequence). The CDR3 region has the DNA TGCAGTGCTAGAAGACAGGGACACACAGATACGCAGTATTAT. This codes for CSARRQGHTDTQYY.

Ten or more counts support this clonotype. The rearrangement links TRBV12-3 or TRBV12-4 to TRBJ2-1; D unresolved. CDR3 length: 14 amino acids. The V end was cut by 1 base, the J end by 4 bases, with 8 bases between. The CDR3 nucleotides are TGTGCCAGCAGTTTAGAGGTACCATACAATGAGCAGTTCTTC. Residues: CASSLEVPYNEQFF.

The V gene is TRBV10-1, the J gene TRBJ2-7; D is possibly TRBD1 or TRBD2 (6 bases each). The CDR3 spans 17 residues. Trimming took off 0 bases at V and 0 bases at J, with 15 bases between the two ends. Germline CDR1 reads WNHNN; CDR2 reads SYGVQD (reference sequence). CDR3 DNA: TGCGCCAGCAGTGAGTCTCCCACCGGGGGCGACTCCTACGAGCAGTACTTC. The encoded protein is CASSESPTGGDSYEQYF.

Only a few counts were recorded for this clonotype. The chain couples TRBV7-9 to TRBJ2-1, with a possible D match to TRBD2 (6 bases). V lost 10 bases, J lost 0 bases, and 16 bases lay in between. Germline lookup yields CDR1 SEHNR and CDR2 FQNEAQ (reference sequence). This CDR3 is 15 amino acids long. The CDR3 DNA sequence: TGTGCCACCTCGGAGGGTGGGGGCTCCTACAATGAGCAGTTCTTC. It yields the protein CATSEGGGSYNEQFF.

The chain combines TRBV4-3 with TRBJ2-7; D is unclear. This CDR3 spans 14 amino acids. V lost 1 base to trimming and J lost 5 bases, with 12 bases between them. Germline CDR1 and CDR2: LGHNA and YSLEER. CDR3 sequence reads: CASSQALWRHEQYF. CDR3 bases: TGCGCCAGCAGCCAAGCGCTTTGGCGACACGAGCAGTACTTC.

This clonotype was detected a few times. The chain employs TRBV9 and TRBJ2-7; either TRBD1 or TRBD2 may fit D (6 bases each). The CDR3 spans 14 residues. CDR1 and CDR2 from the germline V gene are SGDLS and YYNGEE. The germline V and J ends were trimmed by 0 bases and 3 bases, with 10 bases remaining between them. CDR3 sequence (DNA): TGTGCCAGCAGCGTAGTGGAGGGGGACTACGAGCAGTACTTC. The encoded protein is CASSVVEGDYEQYF.

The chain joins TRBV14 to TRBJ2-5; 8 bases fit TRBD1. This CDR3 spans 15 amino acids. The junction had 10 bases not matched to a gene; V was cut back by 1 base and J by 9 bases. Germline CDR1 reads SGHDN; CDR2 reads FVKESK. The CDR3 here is CASSQAGQGLRAQYF. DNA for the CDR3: TGTGCCAGCAGCCAAGCCGGACAGGGTCTTAGGGCCCAGTACTTC.

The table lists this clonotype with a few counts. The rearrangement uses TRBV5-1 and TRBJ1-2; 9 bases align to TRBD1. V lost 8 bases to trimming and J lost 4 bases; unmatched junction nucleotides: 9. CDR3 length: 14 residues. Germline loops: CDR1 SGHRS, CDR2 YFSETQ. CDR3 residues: CASNPGQGGYGYTF. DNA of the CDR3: TGCGCCAGTAATCCGGGACAGGGAGGCTATGGCTACACCTTC.

The CDR3 bases are TGTGCCAGCTCTGAGACAGTCTACGAGCAGTACTTC. This gives the protein CASSETVYEQYF. The chain couples TRBV18 to TRBJ2-7; TRBD1 is a possible D gene (5 bases). Germline-derived CDR1 and CDR2 are KGHSH and LQKENI. The germline V and J ends were trimmed by 6 bases and 3 bases, with 9 bases remaining between them. The CDR3 is 12 residues long.

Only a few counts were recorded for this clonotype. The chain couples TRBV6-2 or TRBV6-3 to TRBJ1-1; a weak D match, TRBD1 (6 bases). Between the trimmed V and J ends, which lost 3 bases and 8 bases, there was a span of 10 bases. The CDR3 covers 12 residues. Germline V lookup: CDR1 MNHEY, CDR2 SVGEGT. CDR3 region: CASSYYQGEAFF. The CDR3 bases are TGTGCCAGCAGTTATTATCAGGGGGAAGCTTTCTTT.

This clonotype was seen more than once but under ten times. The CDR3 loop is CASSPTGWTQYF. In nucleotides, the CDR3 is TGCGCCAGCAGCCCTACAGGCTGGACCCAGTACTTC. The chain combines TRBV4-1 with TRBJ2-5; D perhaps matches TRBD1 (5 bases). Trimming shortened V by 4 bases and J by 7 bases, and 10 bases separated the two germline ends. Looked up from germline, CDR1 is MGHRA and CDR2 is YSYEKL. CDR3 size: 12 residues.

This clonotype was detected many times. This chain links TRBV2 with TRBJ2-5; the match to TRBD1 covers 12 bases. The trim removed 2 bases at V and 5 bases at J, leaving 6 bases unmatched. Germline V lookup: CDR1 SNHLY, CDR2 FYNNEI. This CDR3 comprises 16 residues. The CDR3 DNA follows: TGTGCCAGCAGTGAAATGGGACAGGGGGCGTGGGAGACCCAGTACTTC. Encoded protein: CASSEMGQGAWETQYF.

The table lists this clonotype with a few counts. The CDR3 spells CASSHIQGAINTGELFF. The CDR3 bases are TGTGCCAGCAGCCATATACAGGGGGCCATCAACACCGGGGAGCTGTTTTTT. The rearrangement joins TRBV11-2 to TRBJ2-2; 9 nucleotides match TRBD1. This CDR3 is 17 amino acids long. CDR1 is SGHAT, CDR2 FQNNGV, per germline. The V gene end was trimmed by 5 bases and the J gene end by 2 bases; junction bases not matched to a gene: 9.

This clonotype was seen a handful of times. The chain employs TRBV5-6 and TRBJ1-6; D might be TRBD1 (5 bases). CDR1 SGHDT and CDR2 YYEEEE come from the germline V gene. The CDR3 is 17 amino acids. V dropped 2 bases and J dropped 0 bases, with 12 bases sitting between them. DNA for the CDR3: TGTGCCAGCAGCTTTCGGGGCGGTAGCTCCTATAATTCACCCCTCCACTTT. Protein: CASSFRGGSSYNSPLHF.

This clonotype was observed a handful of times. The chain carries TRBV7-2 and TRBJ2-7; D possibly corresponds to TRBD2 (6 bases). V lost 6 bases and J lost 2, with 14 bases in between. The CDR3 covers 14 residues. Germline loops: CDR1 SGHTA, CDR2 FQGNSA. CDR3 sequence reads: CASSRDPGAYEQYF. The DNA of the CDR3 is TGTGCCAGCAGTAGGGATCCGGGGGCCTACGAGCAGTACTTC.

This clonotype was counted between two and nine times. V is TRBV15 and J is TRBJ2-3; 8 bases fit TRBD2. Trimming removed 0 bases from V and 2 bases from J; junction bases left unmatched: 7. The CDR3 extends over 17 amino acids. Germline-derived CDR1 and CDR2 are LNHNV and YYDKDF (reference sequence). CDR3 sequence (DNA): TGTGCCACCAGCAGAGATCTGAGCGGGGGCAACACAGATACGCAGTATTTT. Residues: CATSRDLSGGNTDTQYF.

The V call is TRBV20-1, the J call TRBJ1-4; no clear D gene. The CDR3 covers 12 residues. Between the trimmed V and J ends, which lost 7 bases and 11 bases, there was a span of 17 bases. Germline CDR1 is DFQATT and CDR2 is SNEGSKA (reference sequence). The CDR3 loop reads CSVQNLMRKLFF. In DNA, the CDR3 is TGCAGTGTCCAGAACCTAATGAGGAAACTGTTTTTT.

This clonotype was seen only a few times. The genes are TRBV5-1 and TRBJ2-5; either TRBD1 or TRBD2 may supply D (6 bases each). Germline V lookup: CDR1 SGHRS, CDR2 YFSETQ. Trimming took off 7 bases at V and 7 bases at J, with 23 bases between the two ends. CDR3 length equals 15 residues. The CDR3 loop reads CASAPLEGGTGTQYF. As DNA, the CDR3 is TGCGCCAGCGCCCCCCTCGAGGGGGGTACGGGGACCCAGTACTTC.

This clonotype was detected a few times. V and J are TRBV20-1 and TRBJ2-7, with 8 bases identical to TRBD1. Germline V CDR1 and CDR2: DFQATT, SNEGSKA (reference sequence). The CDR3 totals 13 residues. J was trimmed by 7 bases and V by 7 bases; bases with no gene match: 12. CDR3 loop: CSVWDRLLREQYF. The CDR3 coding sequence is TGCAGTGTTTGGGACAGGCTCCTACGAGAGCAGTACTTC.

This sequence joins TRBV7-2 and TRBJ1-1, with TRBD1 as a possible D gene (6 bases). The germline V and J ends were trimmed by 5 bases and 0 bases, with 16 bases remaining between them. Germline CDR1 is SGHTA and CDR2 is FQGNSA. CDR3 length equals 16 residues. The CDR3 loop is CASSDPTGRMNTEAFF. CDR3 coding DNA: TGTGCCAGCAGCGACCCGACAGGACGAATGAACACTGAAGCTTTCTTT.

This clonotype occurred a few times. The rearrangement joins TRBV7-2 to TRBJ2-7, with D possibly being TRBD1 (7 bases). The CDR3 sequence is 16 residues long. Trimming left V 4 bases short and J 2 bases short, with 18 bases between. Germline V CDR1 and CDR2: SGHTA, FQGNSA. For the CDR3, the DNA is TGTGCCAGCAGCTCACCCCGCGGGACAGCGACCTACGAGCAGTACTTC. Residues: CASSSPRGTATYEQYF.

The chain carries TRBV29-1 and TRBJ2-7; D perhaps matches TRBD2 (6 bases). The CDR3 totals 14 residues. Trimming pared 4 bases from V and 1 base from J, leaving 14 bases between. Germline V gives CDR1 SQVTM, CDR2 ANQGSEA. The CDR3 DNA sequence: TGCAGCGTTGCTTCAGGGAGGCCGTCCTACGAGCAGTACTTC. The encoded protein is CSVASGRPSYEQYF.

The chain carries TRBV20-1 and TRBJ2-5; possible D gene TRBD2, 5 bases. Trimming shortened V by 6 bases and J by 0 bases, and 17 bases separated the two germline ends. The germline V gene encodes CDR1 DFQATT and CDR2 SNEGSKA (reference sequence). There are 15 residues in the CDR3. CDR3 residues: CSAPPAWEYQETQYF. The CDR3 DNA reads TGCAGTGCCCCCCCCGCCTGGGAGTACCAAGAGACCCAGTACTTC.

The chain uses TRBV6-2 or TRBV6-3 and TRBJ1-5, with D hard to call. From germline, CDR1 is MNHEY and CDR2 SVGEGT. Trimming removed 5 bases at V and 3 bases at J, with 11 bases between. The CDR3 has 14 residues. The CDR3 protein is CASSGVSSNQPQHF. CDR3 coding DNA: TGTGCCAGCAGTGGGGTGTCTTCCAATCAGCCCCAGCATTTT.

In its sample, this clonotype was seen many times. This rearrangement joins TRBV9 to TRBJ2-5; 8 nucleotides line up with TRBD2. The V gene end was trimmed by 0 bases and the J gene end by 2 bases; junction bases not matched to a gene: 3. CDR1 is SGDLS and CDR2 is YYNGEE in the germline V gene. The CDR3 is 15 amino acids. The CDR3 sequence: CASSVGSGKQETQYF. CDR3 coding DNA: TGTGCCAGCAGCGTAGGTAGCGGGAAACAAGAGACCCAGTACTTC.